This TCR beta chain stems from a study of blood T cells in healthy people across ages (dated by TCRdb to the mid-2010s). General notes on the study: In model experiments, template switching captured roughly one uniquely barcoded TCR beta cDNA molecule for every two T cells. Using deep sequencing normalized with unique cDNA molecular identifiers, the study measured how TCR beta repertoire diversity changes with age. The donors were divided into four age groups: young (average around 16 years), middle-aged (almost 40), aged (about 62) and long-lived (82). The study analyzed two additional independent replicas of 1 million unique cDNA reads from the same blood draw for two donors, one aged 18 to 30 and one aged 80 or older. The investigation overall reported the following: Observed TCR beta diversity correlated strongly with the percentage of naive T cells measured by flow cytometry. Compared with the aged group, the long-lived group had more naive CD4+ T cells, fewer expanded clones and increased TCR diversity, suggesting age selection. Estimates of total diversity based on one million sequenced T cells were regarded as lower bounds and as underestimates. Because donor CMV infection status was unknown, age-related changes in expanded clonotypes were potentially confounded. As age increased, observed TCR beta diversity per million T cells dropped in a roughly linear way, and a significant reduction was already evident by age 40. Conclusive comparison of naive and antigen-experienced compartments was prevented by the profiling of bulk unsorted PBMCs.

This clonotype was detected a few times. What this receptor recognizes is not known. Base quality data are lacking; no much larger clone is found one base away. Receptors were amplified or captured by 5' RACE. The instrument was an Illumina HiSeq 2500. The second PCR ran for about 7 to 11 cycles and used a J-beta primer mix along with a sample-barcoded 5' primer. A template-switch 5' adaptor carrying 12 random nucleotides introduced a unique molecular identifier onto each TCR beta cDNA molecule. Each sample yielded at least 2.5 million CDR3-containing paired-end reads. First-strand cDNA synthesis was performed from all RNA using the Mint cDNA synthesis kit, with priming by a TRBC-specific oligonucleotide. Following uracil-DNA glycosylase treatment, all cDNA underwent a first 18-cycle PCR with the universal primers M1SS and BC2_uni_R. In the source study's methods: Each sample was normalized by randomly selecting 1 million high-quality reads, each carrying a distinct molecular identifier. Reads with shared molecular identifiers were discarded instead of being binned into consensus sequences. MiTCR, run with a Q25 quality threshold and the strictest error-elimination algorithm, handled CDR3 identification, clonotype clustering and error correction. Lower-bound total TCR beta diversity was estimated with a nonparametric unseen species model using Euler transformation. Using fastp at Q25 and MiXCR, TCRdb reprocessed the public reads and kept productive beta chains. Each CDR3 protein gets just one entry, which takes the most common genes and DNA from the rows behind it. For this entry, the V and J calls and clone size follow TCRdb and not the study's own pipeline. The sample has some 760,000 distinct CDR3 sequences on record, about 25% of them singletons. Of the sample, 9.4% is held by the ten largest clones.

As encoded in the germline V gene, CDR1 is ENHRY while CDR2 is SYGVKD. Reading from cysteine to phenylalanine, the CDR3 counts 13 amino acids. Solely the CDR3 DNA is kept, with 39 bases framed from the first base. V sheds 6 bases and J sheds 4 bases, leaving 10 bases between their ends. The donors were around 39 Caucasian individuals from Russia, aged about 6 to 95 years, who were systemically healthy. Each donor gave about 9.7 milliliters of peripheral blood, drawn into EDTA-treated Vacutainer tubes. PBMCs were isolated by Ficoll-Paque density-gradient centrifugation, with at least 7 million obtained per sample. Total RNA, at least 5.5 micrograms per sample, was extracted from PBMCs with Trizol reagent. The percentages of naive CD45RAhigh/CD27high T cells were determined by flow cytometry on a PBMC aliquot from every donor. In addition, the sample was reused for a study of T cells of mothers and their children. The second paper states: Donors were nine systemically healthy Caucasian individuals: three mothers and their six children. cDNA synthesis consumed the entire amount of extracted RNA, loaded at about 1.5 ug RNA in each 15 ul reaction. Sample barcodes and 2-4 random nucleotides were added via the M1S primer in the second PCR. More than 9.5 million TCR beta CDR3 reads were obtained from each mother, and about 3 million reads were obtained from each child. TCR recombination output is similarly shaped by thymic selection in related and unrelated pairs, with a minor effect exerted by inherited differences. Normalized repertoire overlap in related mother-child pairs was always slightly higher than in unrelated mother-child pairs, but the difference was never significant. Persistent microchimeric T cell clones were not detected, at a sensitivity of about 99 clones per million clonotypes. To look for features that set related mother-child pairs apart from unrelated individuals, the researchers ran deep NGS to compare the TCR beta repertoires of mothers and children. The mean age was about 38 +/- 4 years for the mothers and approximately 11 +/- 4 years for the children. Libraries were sequenced on Illumina HiSeq 2000 with 100+100 nt paired-end reads after adapter ligation with NEBNext reagents. To avoid cross-contamination, the mother libraries and the child libraries were prepared a month apart and sequenced in separate runs. For each donor, somewhere between roughly 500,000 and 2,100,000 distinct TCR beta clonotypes were identified. Naive TCR beta clonotypes were estimated from low-frequency clonotypes matched to each donor's FACS-determined naive share, without sorting.

The chain links TRBV10-3 with TRBJ2-1, and the D gene may be TRBD1, 5 bases matching. The specimen sequenced was blood. The TCR sequence derives from a boy aged 5-17 years in good health. The sequenced DNA is TGTGCCATCAGGACAGAGGATTACAATGAGCAGTTCTTC. Its protein reads: CAIRTEDYNEQFF.